Each of the 3 T cell receptor beta chains below was sequenced from the same sample in a study of cytomegalovirus exposure and HLA in healthy donors. The PCR ran on 60 Vbeta and 13 Jbeta primers. Clones were sequenced by immunoSEQ multiplex PCR, and TCRdb holds only the in-frame ones, with some missing. The sample carries tens of thousands of clones, about 80% recorded once. Sequencing used PBMCs. Receptors were obtained from a man aged 50-60 years in good health and CMV-seropositive.

The J gene is TRBJ1-1, the V gene TRBV4-3; D is perhaps TRBD1 (6 bases). The CDR3 extends over 14 amino acids. V lost 4 bases and J lost 1, with 10 bases in between. Germline V CDR1 and CDR2: LGHNA, YSLEER. CDR3 residues: CASSPPTGNTEAFF. CDR3 in DNA: TGCGCCAGCAGCCCCCCGACAGGGAACACTGAAGCTTTCTTT.

The chain links TRBV5-1 to TRBJ2-1, with D maybe TRBD2 (5 bases). V was shortened by 0 bases and J by 2 bases, with 9 bases between the two germline ends. CDR1 and CDR2 from the germline V gene are SGHRS and YFSETQ. The CDR3 runs to 15 residues. The CDR3 nucleotides read TGCGCCAGCAGCTTGGGAGGGAGTGCCTACAATGAGCAGTTCTTC. This translates into CASSLGGSAYNEQFF.

A remark on this clone: The junction does not match germline at one end; this may be a read error. The chain is built from TRBV18 and TRBJ2-5; D not resolved. The CDR3 consists of 13 residues. Germline CDR1 KGHSH, CDR2 LQKENI. The CDR3 reads CASSTLYQEAQYF. The CDR3 DNA reads TGTGCCAGCTCAACCCTGTACCAAGAGGCCCAGTACTTC.